The T cell receptor (beta chain) described here comes from a study of regulatory T cells in long-lasting Graves disease. Across the study: Persistence in Graves' disease denoted antithyroid drug use beyond 5 years alongside positive TSH receptor antibodies.

Arm-PCR of CDR3 regions and iRepertoire HTBI primers were used to build TCR beta libraries. TCRdb called the multiplex PCR reads again in MiXCR, with one record for every CDR3 protein. The sample consists of a few hundred thousand distinct CDR3 sequences, approximately 25% of them appearing once. This sample's time point: persistent/refractory GD, antithyroid drugs over 5 years with positive TRAb. From RNA extracted from PBMCs, the TCR library was made. Study results and caveats: There were preferences for TRBV28, TRBJ1-2 and TRBJ2-5 in persistent disease. Persistent Graves' disease cases displayed lower TCR diversity than newly diagnosed ones. Persistent patients had more shared public clonotypes (2,741) than new patients (approximately 970).

V was pared by 6 bases and J by 8 bases, with 16 bases between. The CDR3 runs 13 residues. In germline, CDR1 is SQVTM, CDR2 ANQGSEA. Ten or more counts support this clonotype. What it recognizes is unknown. The sequence derives from a middle-aged woman with Graves disease. The chain joins TRBV29-1 to TRBJ1-4, with a weak D call TRBD1 (5 bases). The sample was peripheral blood mononuclear cells (PBMCs), taken when the disease was refractory, from a patient treated with antithyroid drugs. In DNA, the CDR3 is TGCAGCGTCCTCCCACCCTGGGGCGAAAAACTGTTTTTT. Its translation: CSVLPPWGEKLFF.